The 25 T cell receptor beta chains below come from one sample, sequenced in a study of response to subunit inactivated influenza vaccine. From the RT-PCR reads, TCRdb called clonotypes with MiXCR, one entry per CDR3 protein. Seen here are about 570,000 distinct CDR3 sequences, about 11% observed once, and the top ten hold approximately 10%. This same sample was also taken into another study, of T cells expressing NK-cell markers. As that report states: As the method of synthesis, 5'RACE template switching with UMIs yielded TCR beta cDNA.

The source was PBMCs from blood, collected on the day of vaccination. The receptors originated from a man over 45 who received an inactivated influenza vaccine.

V usage is TRBV3-1 and J usage is TRBJ1-1; the D gene is possibly TRBD1 (6 bases). This CDR3 is 15 amino acids long. V lost 2 bases and J 4 bases, leaving 14 bases between the germline ends. Germline CDR1 LGHDT, CDR2 YNNKEL (reference sequence). CDR3 amino acids: CASSQFQGGSTEAFF. In DNA, the CDR3 is TGTGCCAGCAGCCAATTCCAAGGGGGAAGCACTGAAGCTTTCTTT.

This clonotype was recorded a few times. The gene calls are TRBV29-1 and TRBJ2-7; TRBD2 aligns across 7 bases. There are 12 residues in the CDR3. CDR1 is SQVTM, CDR2 ANQGSEA, per germline. With V trimmed by 5 bases and J by 6 bases, 7 bases remained unmatched. In nucleotides, the CDR3 is TGCAGCGTTCGGACTAGTTTTCTCGAGCAGTACTTC. Translating gives CSVRTSFLEQYF.

This clonotype was observed a few times. CDR3 nucleotide sequence: TGTGCCAGCAGCCAAGATACCAGTTCTAGAGAGACCCAGTACTTC. Protein sequence: CASSQDTSSRETQYF. V is TRBV4-2 and J is TRBJ2-5; no definite D call. Germline V gene lookup returns CDR1 LGHNA and CDR2 YNFKEQ. Between the trimmed V and J ends, which lost 0 bases and 4 bases, there was a span of 12 bases. This CDR3 region has 15 residues.

The CDR3 DNA is TGTGCCAGCTCACCATATACCACAGATAACACCGGGGAGCTGTTTTTT. As protein: CASSPYTTDNTGELFF. This chain joins TRBV18 and TRBJ2-2, with D hard to call. V lost 2 bases to trimming and J lost 2 bases, with 12 bases between them. Germline-derived CDR1 and CDR2 are KGHSH and LQKENI. This CDR3 comprises 16 residues.

This clonotype was seen a handful of times. V and J are TRBV19 and TRBJ1-5, with TRBD1 matching over 7 bases. Germline CDR1 is LNHDA and CDR2 is SQIVND (reference sequence). Trimming removed 5 bases from V and 4 bases from J; junction bases left unmatched: 8. The CDR3 sequence is 15 residues long. The chain's CDR3 is CASSSIPGQNQPQHF. The CDR3 nucleotides read TGTGCCAGTAGTTCTATCCCGGGACAGAATCAGCCCCAGCATTTT.

This clonotype has more than one count but fewer than ten. The chain combines TRBV20-1 with TRBJ2-1; D might be TRBD2 (6 bases). In germline, CDR1 is DFQATT, CDR2 SNEGSKA (reference sequence). There are 13 residues in the CDR3. The V end lost 6 bases, the J end lost 5 bases, and 14 bases lay between the germline ends. CDR3 in amino acids: CSARGPGDNEQFF. For the CDR3, the DNA is TGCAGTGCCCGCGGACCGGGGGACAATGAGCAGTTCTTC.

There are a few counts of this clonotype. J is TRBJ2-7 and V is TRBV20-1, with D perhaps given as TRBD1 or TRBD2 (5 bases each). V was trimmed by 6 bases and J by 2 bases, leaving 20 bases between them. CDR1 is DFQATT, CDR2 SNEGSKA, per germline (reference sequence). The CDR3 runs 15 residues. This CDR3 is CSAPNGAEGTYEQYF. The DNA of the CDR3 is TGCAGTGCCCCGAACGGGGCTGAAGGAACCTACGAGCAGTACTTC.

This clonotype was seen at least ten times. The chain links TRBV29-1 to TRBJ2-3, with D possibly TRBD1 on 5 matching bases. The CDR3 covers 15 residues. Per germline, CDR1 SQVTM and CDR2 ANQGSEA. The V gene lost 0 bases and the J gene lost 4 bases, with 14 bases spanning the gap. The CDR3 coding sequence is TGCAGCGTTGAAGATAAGGGTCAGGGTGCAGATACGCAGTATTTT. It translates to CSVEDKGQGADTQYF.

The gene calls are TRBV20-1 and TRBJ1-4, with D unclear. The CDR3 has 13 amino acids. Trimming removed 6 bases at V and 2 bases at J, with 10 bases between. CDR1 DFQATT and CDR2 SNEGSKA come from the germline V gene (reference sequence). The CDR3 loop is CSAPGSTNEKLFF. CDR3 DNA sequence: TGCAGTGCCCCGGGGAGCACTAATGAAAAACTGTTTTTT.

The CDR3 DNA reads as TGTGCCAGCAGCCACCTCGCGGGGGGGACTAGCGGACATACGCAGTATTTT. Residues: CASSHLAGGTSGHTQYF. The chain couples TRBV14 to TRBJ2-3; 11 nucleotides agree with TRBD2. This CDR3 is built from 17 residues. The trim removed 3 bases at V and 7 bases at J, leaving 12 bases unmatched. Germline values: CDR1 SGHDN, CDR2 FVKESK.

The chain combines TRBV20-1 with TRBJ2-6; D is unresolved. The CDR3 consists of 14 residues. Germline loops: CDR1 DFQATT, CDR2 SNEGSKA (reference sequence). V lost 6 bases to trimming and J lost 1 base, with 10 bases between them. This CDR3 is CSARFGSGANVLTF. The CDR3 coding sequence is TGCAGTGCCAGGTTCGGATCTGGGGCCAACGTCCTGACTTTC.

The J gene is TRBJ2-5, the V gene TRBV27, with D uncertain. V was shortened by 5 bases and J by 5 bases, with 12 bases between the two germline ends. The germline V gene encodes CDR1 MNHEY and CDR2 SMNVEV (reference sequence). The CDR3 loop spans 13 amino acids. The CDR3 nucleotides are TGTGCCAGCAGTCCCCGACGACGGGAGACCCAGTACTTC. Protein product: CASSPRRRETQYF.

The gene calls are TRBV28 and TRBJ2-5; TRBD2 matches 11 bases. CDR3 size: 17 residues. The germline V gene has CDR1 MDHEN and CDR2 SYDVKM. V lost 10 bases and J lost 1; bases outside the gene matches: 14. CDR3 region: CATLLAGVTRFQETQYF. CDR3 in DNA: TGTGCCACCCTACTAGCGGGAGTTACGAGGTTCCAAGAGACCCAGTACTTC. Complete variable domain (other parts from reference TRBV28 and TRBJ2-5): DVKVTQSSRYLVKRTGEKVFLECVQDMDHENMFWYRQDPGLGLRLIYFSYDVKMKEKGDIPEGYSVSREKKERFSLILESASTNQTSMYLCATLLAGVTRFQETQYFGPGTRLLVL.

The gene calls are TRBV27 and TRBJ2-1; a possible D gene is TRBD2 (5 bases). The CDR3 length is 15 residues. V lost 3 bases, J lost 4 bases, and 13 bases lay in between. Per the germline V gene, CDR1 is MNHEY and CDR2 is SMNVEV (reference sequence). CDR3 DNA: TGTGCCAGCAGTTTGGGGAGTGGGTGGTACAATGAGCAGTTCTTC. Its protein is CASSLGSGWYNEQFF.

This clonotype was seen ten or more times. The rearrangement joins TRBV12-3 or TRBV12-4 to TRBJ2-4; D is perhaps TRBD2 (5 bases). This CDR3 region has 12 residues. V shed 4 bases and J shed 8 bases, with 9 bases lying between them. Here the CDR3 reads CASSSSTDIQYF. For the CDR3, the DNA is TGTGCCAGCAGTTCTAGCACGGACATTCAGTACTTC.

In DNA form, the CDR3 reads TGTGCCAGCAGCCCTATGACTAGCGCAACCTACGAGCAGTACTTC. It specifies CASSPMTSATYEQYF. This chain connects TRBV7-2 to TRBJ2-7; 8 nucleotides align to TRBD2. CDR3 size: 15 residues. J lost 2 bases, V lost 5 bases, and 8 bases had no gene match. Germline CDR1 and CDR2: SGHTA and FQGNSA. Combining the CDR3 with reference TRBV7-2 and TRBJ2-7 gives the whole variable domain GAGVSQSPSNKVTEKGKDVELRCDPISGHTALYWYRQSLGQGLEFLIYFQGNSAPDKSGLPSDRFSAERTGGSVSTLTIQRTQQEDSAVYLCASSPMTSATYEQYFGPGTRLTVT.

The V call is TRBV12-3 or TRBV12-4, the J call TRBJ2-5; 9 bases align to TRBD1. There are 15 residues in the CDR3. V lost 3 bases to trimming and J lost 4 bases; unmatched junction nucleotides: 6. The CDR3 bases are TGTGCCAGCAGTTTTGGACAGGGGATTGTAGAGACCCAGTACTTC. Amino acid sequence: CASSFGQGIVETQYF.

There are a few counts of this clonotype. This rearrangement joins TRBV29-1 to TRBJ1-2; weak D call: TRBD1 (5 bases). The CDR3 has 11 amino acids. V was cut by 6 bases and J by 2 bases, with 7 bases left in between. Germline values: CDR1 SQVTM, CDR2 ANQGSEA. CDR3 protein: CSVGTNYGYTF. The CDR3 DNA reads as TGCAGCGTCGGGACGAACTATGGCTACACCTTC. The whole variable domain, filled in from reference TRBV29-1 and TRBJ1-2, reads SAVISQKPSRDICQRGTSLTIQCQVDSQVTMMFWYRQQPGQSLTLIATANQGSEATYESGFVIDKFPISRPNLTFSTLTVSNMSPEDSSIYLCSVGTNYGYTFGSGTRLTVV.

This clonotype was recorded a few times. The chain combines TRBV10-3 with TRBJ2-1; TRBD1 matches at 9 bases. CDR1 is ENHRY, CDR2 SYGVKD, per germline. V shed 6 bases and J 5 bases; nucleotides not matched to a gene: 11. There are 16 residues in the CDR3. The CDR3 is CAISFSGQGMDNEQFF. CDR3 bases: TGTGCCATCAGCTTCTCGGGACAGGGTATGGACAATGAGCAGTTCTTC.

This rearrangement joins TRBV20-1 to TRBJ2-3, with 9 bases identical to TRBD2. The CDR3 covers 18 residues. Germline CDR1 is DFQATT and CDR2 is SNEGSKA (reference sequence). Trimming cost V 1 base and J 0 bases; bases outside gene matches: 11. The CDR3 DNA is TGCAGTGCTAGAGCCTCAATCCTAGCGGGATATAGCACAGATACGCAGTATTTT. It specifies CSARASILAGYSTDTQYF.

The gene calls are TRBV20-1 and TRBJ2-6; TRBD1 is a possible D gene (6 bases). The germline CDR1 and CDR2 sequences are DFQATT and SNEGSKA (reference sequence). Trimming took 6 bases from V and 0 from J, leaving 15 bases between them. The CDR3 length is 16 residues. CDR3 in DNA: TGCAGTGCGGTAGGGGGTCCGCTCTCTGGGGCCAACGTCCTGACTTTC. This gives the protein CSAVGGPLSGANVLTF.

This clonotype was seen a handful of times. The chain couples TRBV7-9 to TRBJ2-3; 9 positions match TRBD2. CDR1 is SEHNR, CDR2 FQNEAQ, per germline (reference sequence). The length of the CDR3 is 16 residues. V was clipped by 3 bases and J by 0 bases; unmatched bases: 4. The CDR3 nucleotides read TGTGCCAGCAGCTTTTCTAGCGGGGAGAGCACAGATACGCAGTATTTT. This gives the protein CASSFSSGESTDTQYF.

This clonotype showed up just a few times. This chain joins TRBV5-5 and TRBJ1-6, with a possible D match to TRBD1 (6 bases). The V gene's germline CDR1 is SGHKS and CDR2 YYEKEE (reference sequence). The CDR3 is 17 amino acids. The V end was cut by 3 bases, the J end by 0 bases, with 13 bases between. The CDR3, as DNA: TGTGCCAGCAGCTCATTACGAGGGGGCTCCTATAATTCACCCCTCCACTTT. Its translation is CASSSLRGGSYNSPLHF.

The chain carries TRBV6-5 and TRBJ1-4, with 7 bases that match TRBD1. CDR3 length: 18 amino acids. From germline, CDR1 is MNHEY and CDR2 SVGAGI. Germline trimming cut 2 bases from V and 8 bases from J; bases unmatched to any gene: 17. In DNA, the CDR3 is TGTGCCAGCAGTTACAAATTGATAGGGGGCCCTACAAGGGAAAAACTGTTTTTT. Protein: CASSYKLIGGPTREKLFF.

This clonotype was recorded at least ten times. V usage is TRBV11-2 and J usage is TRBJ2-3; 10 nucleotides match TRBD2. The CDR3 has 18 amino acids. Germline values: CDR1 SGHAT, CDR2 FQNNGV. The trim removed 0 bases at V and 5 bases at J, leaving 11 bases unmatched. The CDR3 nucleotides are TGTGCCAGCAGCTTAGATACTTCCCTAGCGGGAGTTGAAGATACGCAGTATTTT. Its translation is CASSLDTSLAGVEDTQYF.